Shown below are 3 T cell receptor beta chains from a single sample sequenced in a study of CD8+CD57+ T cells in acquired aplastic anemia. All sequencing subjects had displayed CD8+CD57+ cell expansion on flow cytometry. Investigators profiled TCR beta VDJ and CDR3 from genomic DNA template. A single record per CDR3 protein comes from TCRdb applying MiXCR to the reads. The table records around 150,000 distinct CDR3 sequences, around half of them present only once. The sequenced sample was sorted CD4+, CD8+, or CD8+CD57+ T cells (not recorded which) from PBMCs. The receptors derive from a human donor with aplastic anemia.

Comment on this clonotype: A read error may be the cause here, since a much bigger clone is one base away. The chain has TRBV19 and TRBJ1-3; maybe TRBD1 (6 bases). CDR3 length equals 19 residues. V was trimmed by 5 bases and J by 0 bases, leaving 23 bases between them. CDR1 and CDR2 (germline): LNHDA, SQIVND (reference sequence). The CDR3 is CASSVRTAHTVHSGNTIYF. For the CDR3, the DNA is TGTGCCAGTAGTGTCAGGACAGCCCATACTGTTCACTCTGGAAACACCATATATTTT. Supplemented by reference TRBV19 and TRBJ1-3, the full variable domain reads DGGITQSPKYLFRKEGQNVTLSCEQNLNHDAMYWYRQDPGQGLRLIYYSQIVNDFQKGDIAEGYSVSREKKESFPLTVTSAQKNPTAFYLCASSVRTAHTVHSGNTIYFGEGSWLTVV.

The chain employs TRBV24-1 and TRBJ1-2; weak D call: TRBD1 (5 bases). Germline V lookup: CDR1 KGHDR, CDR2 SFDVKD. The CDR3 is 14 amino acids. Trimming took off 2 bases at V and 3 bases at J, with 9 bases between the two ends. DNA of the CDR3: TGTGCCACCAGTGATTCAGGGACCGACTATGGCTACACCTTC. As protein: CATSDSGTDYGYTF.

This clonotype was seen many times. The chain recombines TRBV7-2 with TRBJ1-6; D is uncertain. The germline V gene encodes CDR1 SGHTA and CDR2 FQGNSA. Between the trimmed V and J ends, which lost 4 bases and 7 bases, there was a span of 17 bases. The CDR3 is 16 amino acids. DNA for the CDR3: TGTGCCAGCAGCTCGACGGATCCTAACTTCAATTCACCCCTCCACTTT. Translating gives CASSSTDPNFNSPLHF.